One sample yielded the 12 T cell receptor beta chains listed below, sequenced in a study of blood T cell repertoires in COVID-19. The table came from immunoSEQ multiplex PCR; TCRdb's copy has only in-frame clones and leaves some out. The table shows about 220,000 clones, with 60% to 85% occurring only once. Sequencing was done on a sample of peripheral blood. These receptors originate from a woman aged 70-85 years with acute or convalescent COVID-19.

The V and J genes are TRBV20-1 and TRBJ2-1, with TRBD1 matching over 7 bases. Germline CDR1 is DFQATT and CDR2 is SNEGSKA (reference sequence). There are 11 residues in the CDR3. After removal of 7 bases from V and 6 bases from J, the junction contained 3 bases not matched to a gene. CDR3 nucleotides: TGCAGTGGTGACAGGGCCAATGAGCAGTTCTTC. Protein sequence: CSGDRANEQFF.

V gene TRBV4-1 combines with J gene TRBJ2-1; 9 bases fit TRBD2. The V and J ends lost 0 bases and 5 bases, in that order; junction bases with no gene match: 8. The CDR3 length is 17 residues. CDR1 and CDR2 (germline): MGHRA, YSYEKL. CDR3 sequence: CASSQDTFLAGNNEQFF. The CDR3 DNA reads as TGCGCCAGCAGCCAAGATACTTTTCTAGCGGGGAACAATGAGCAGTTCTTC.

The chain combines TRBV19 with TRBJ2-3; TRBD2 agrees at 11 bases. The CDR3 loop spans 15 amino acids. V dropped 5 bases and J dropped 1; count of bases not matched to a gene: 2. In germline, CDR1 is LNHDA, CDR2 SQIVND (reference sequence). The CDR3 bases are TGTGCCAGTAGTGATAGCGGGGGGGGCACAGATACGCAGTATTTT. Translation gives CASSDSGGGTDTQYF. Full variable domain (missing parts from reference TRBV19 and TRBJ2-3): DGGITQSPKYLFRKEGQNVTLSCEQNLNHDAMYWYRQDPGQGLRLIYYSQIVNDFQKGDIAEGYSVSREKKESFPLTVTSAQKNPTAFYLCASSDSGGGTDTQYFGPGTRLTVL.

The chain recombines TRBV4-3 with TRBJ2-6; a possible D gene is TRBD1 (6 bases). The germline V gene encodes CDR1 LGHNA and CDR2 YSLEER. The CDR3 runs 17 residues. V was trimmed by 4 bases and J by 0 bases, leaving 13 bases between them. The CDR3 DNA is TGCGCCAGCAGCCTCGGACAGTCGGACTCTGGGGCCAACGTCCTGACTTTC. Residues: CASSLGQSDSGANVLTF.

This chain links TRBV6-5 with TRBJ1-2; D gene uncertain. Germline CDR1 reads MNHEY; CDR2 reads SVGAGI. Trimming stripped 4 bases from V and 4 bases from J, with 10 bases between. CDR3 length equals 13 residues. This CDR3 is CASSSGSPYGYTF. The CDR3 DNA reads TGTGCCAGCAGTTCCGGGTCACCCTATGGCTACACCTTC.

This rearrangement joins TRBV12-3 or TRBV12-4 to TRBJ1-2; TRBD1 agrees at 7 bases. Trimming cost V 7 bases and J 8 bases; bases outside gene matches: 10. This CDR3 has 13 amino acids. CDR3 loop: CASTLITGAGYTF. The CDR3 bases are TGTGCCAGCACCTTGATCACAGGGGCCGGCTACACCTTC.

The V gene is TRBV5-6, the J gene TRBJ2-7; 10 bases agree with TRBD2. The CDR3 has 14 residues. Looked up from germline, CDR1 is SGHDT and CDR2 is YYEEEE. V dropped 3 bases and J dropped 5; count of bases not matched to a gene: 5. As DNA, the CDR3 is TGTGCCAGCAGCTCTCTAGCGGGGGTCGACGAGCAGTACTTC. This codes for CASSSLAGVDEQYF.

This chain joins TRBV11-3 and TRBJ2-5; TRBD1 aligns across 7 bases. CDR3 length equals 13 residues. J was trimmed by 5 bases and V by 7 bases; bases with no gene match: 7. The germline CDR1 and CDR2 sequences are SGHNT and YENEEA. CDR3 bases: TGTGCCAGCATCGAAGGGGGCTGGGAGACCCAGTACTTC. It translates to CASIEGGWETQYF.

V gene TRBV6-5 combines with J gene TRBJ2-3; D not certain. Germline V gene sequence: CDR1 MNHEY, CDR2 SVGAGI. CDR3 size: 15 residues. Trimming left V 2 bases short and J 0 bases short, with 9 bases between. The CDR3 DNA is TGTGCCAGCAGTTACGATTGGGCGAGCACAGATACGCAGTATTTT. Its translation: CASSYDWASTDTQYF.

The chain is built from TRBV6-5 and TRBJ2-7; D perhaps matches TRBD2 (5 bases). Germline CDR1 MNHEY, CDR2 SVGAGI. The length of the CDR3 is 15 residues. V was clipped by 5 bases and J by 3 bases, with 17 bases between them. This CDR3 reads CASSPQLVTHYEQYF. DNA for the CDR3: TGTGCCAGCAGTCCGCAACTAGTAACCCACTACGAGCAGTACTTC.

CDR3 sequence: CASSPPVGGRNEQFF. The CDR3, as DNA: TGTGCCAGCTCACCACCGGTGGGGGGGCGGAATGAGCAGTTCTTC. The chain employs TRBV18 and TRBJ2-1; D might be TRBD2 (7 bases). This CDR3 region has 15 residues. Germline V gene lookup returns CDR1 KGHSH and CDR2 LQKENI. With 0 bases removed from V and 7 bases from J, the gap between germline ends came to 13 bases. Drawing the rest from reference TRBV18 and TRBJ2-1, the complete variable domain is NAGVMQNPRHLVRRRGQEARLRCSPMKGHSHVYWYRQLPEEGLKFMVYLQKENIIDESGMPKERFSAEFPKEGPSILRIQQVVRGDSAAYFCASSPPVGGRNEQFFGPGTRLTVL.

This clone was seen repeatedly, ten times or more. The chain employs TRBV18 and TRBJ1-1, with TRBD1 matching 8 bases. Germline V gives CDR1 KGHSH, CDR2 LQKENI. After removal of 3 bases from V and 10 bases from J, the junction contained 4 bases not matched to a gene. The CDR3 loop spans 12 amino acids. This CDR3 is CASSPDRGGAFF. In DNA form, the CDR3 reads TGTGCCAGCTCACCCGACAGGGGAGGAGCTTTCTTT.